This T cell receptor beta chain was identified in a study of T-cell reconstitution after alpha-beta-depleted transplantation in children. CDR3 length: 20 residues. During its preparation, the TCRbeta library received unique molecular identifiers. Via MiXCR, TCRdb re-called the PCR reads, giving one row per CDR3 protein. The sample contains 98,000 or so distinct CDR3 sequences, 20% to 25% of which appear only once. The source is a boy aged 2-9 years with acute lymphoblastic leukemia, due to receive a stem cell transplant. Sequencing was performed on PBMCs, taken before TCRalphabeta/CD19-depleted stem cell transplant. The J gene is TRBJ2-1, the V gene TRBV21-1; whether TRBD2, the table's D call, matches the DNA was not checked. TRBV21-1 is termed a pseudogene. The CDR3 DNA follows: TGTGCCAGCAGCAAAAAGGGGCTAGCGGGAGGGCCTATCTCCTACAATGAGCAGTTCTTC. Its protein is CASSKKGLAGGPISYNEQFF.